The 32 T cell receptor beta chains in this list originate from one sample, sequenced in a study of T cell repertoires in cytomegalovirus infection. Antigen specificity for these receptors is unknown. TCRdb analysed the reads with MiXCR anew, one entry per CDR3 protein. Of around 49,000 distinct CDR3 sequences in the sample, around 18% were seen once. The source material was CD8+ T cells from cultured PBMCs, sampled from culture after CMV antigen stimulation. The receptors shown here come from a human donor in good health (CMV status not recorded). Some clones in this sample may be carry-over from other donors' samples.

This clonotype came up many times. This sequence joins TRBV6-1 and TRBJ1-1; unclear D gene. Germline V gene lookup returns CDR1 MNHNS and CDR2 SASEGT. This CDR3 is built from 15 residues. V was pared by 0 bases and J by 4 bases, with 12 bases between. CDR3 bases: TGTGCCAGCAGTGAAGCTGGGCGGGTGTCCACTGAAGCTTTCTTT. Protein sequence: CASSEAGRVSTEAFF.

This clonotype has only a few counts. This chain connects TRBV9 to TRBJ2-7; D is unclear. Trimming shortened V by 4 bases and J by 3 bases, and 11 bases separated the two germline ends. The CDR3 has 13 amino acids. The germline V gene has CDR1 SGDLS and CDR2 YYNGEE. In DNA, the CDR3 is TGTGCCAGCAGCCCCCCCGATGGCTACGAGCAGTACTTC. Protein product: CASSPPDGYEQYF.

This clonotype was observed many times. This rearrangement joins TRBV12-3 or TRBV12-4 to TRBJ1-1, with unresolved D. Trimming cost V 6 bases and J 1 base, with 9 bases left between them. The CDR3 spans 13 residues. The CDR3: CASSFGGNTEAFF. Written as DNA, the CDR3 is TGTGCCAGCAGCTTTGGCGGGAACACTGAAGCTTTCTTT.

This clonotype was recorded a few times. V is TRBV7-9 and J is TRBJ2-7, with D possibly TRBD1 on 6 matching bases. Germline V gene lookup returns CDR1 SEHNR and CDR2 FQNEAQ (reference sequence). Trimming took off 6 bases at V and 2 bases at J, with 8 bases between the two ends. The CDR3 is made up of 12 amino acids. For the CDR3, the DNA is TGTGCCAGCAGAACAGGGCCCTACGAGCAGTACTTC. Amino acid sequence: CASRTGPYEQYF.

CDR3 sequence reads: CASSLTGAREQFF. CDR3 nucleotides: TGTGCCAGCAGTTTAACGGGGGCAAGGGAGCAGTTCTTC. The chain links TRBV12-3 or TRBV12-4 to TRBJ2-1; D may correspond to TRBD1 or TRBD2 (6 bases each). The length of the CDR3 is 13 residues. V was cut by 2 bases and J by 10 bases, with 12 bases left in between.

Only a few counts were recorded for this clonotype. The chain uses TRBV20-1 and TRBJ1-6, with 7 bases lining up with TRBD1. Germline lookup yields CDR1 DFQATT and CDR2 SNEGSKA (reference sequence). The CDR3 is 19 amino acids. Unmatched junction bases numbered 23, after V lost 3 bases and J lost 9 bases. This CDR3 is CSARVVDRAAGGLGSPLHF. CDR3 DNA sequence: TGCAGTGCTAGGGTGGTCGACCGGGCGGCAGGGGGTTTAGGTTCACCCCTCCACTTT.

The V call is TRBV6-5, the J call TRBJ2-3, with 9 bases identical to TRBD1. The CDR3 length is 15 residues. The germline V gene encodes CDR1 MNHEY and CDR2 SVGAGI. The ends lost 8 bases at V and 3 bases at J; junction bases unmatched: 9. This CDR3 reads CASHDRDRATDTQYF. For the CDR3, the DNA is TGTGCCAGCCACGATCGGGACAGGGCAACAGATACGCAGTATTTT.

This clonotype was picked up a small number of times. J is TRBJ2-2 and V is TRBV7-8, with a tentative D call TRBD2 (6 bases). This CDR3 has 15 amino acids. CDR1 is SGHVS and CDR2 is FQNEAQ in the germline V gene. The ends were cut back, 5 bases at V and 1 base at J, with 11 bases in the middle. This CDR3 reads CASSPGTQNTGELFF. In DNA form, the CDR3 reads TGTGCCAGCAGCCCCGGGACTCAGAACACCGGGGAGCTGTTTTTT.

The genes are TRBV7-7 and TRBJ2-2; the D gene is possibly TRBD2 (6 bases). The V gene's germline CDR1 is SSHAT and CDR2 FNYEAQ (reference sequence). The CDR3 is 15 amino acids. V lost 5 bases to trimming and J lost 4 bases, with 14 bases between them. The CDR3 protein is CASSGQGGITGELFF. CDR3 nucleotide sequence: TGTGCCAGCAGCGGTCAGGGAGGTATCACCGGGGAGCTGTTTTTT.

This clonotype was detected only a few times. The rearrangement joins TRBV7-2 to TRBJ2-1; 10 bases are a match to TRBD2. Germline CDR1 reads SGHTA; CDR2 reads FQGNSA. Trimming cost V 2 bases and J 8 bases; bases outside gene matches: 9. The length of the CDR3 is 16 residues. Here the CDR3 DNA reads TGTGCCAGCAGCTTACGAAGCGGGGGGGCTTCCGATGAGCAGTTCTTC. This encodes CASSLRSGGASDEQFF.

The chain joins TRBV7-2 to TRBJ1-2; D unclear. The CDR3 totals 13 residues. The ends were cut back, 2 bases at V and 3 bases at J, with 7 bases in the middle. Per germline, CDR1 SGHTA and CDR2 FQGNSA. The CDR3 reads CASSLLGDYGYTF. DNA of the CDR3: TGTGCCAGCAGCTTACTGGGCGACTATGGCTACACCTTC.

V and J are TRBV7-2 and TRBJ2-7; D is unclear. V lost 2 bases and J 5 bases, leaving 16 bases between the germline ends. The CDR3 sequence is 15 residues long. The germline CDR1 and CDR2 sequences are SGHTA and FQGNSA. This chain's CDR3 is CASSLSLPPIDEQYF. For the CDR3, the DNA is TGTGCCAGCAGCTTATCCTTGCCCCCCATCGACGAGCAGTACTTC. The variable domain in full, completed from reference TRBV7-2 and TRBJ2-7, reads GAGVSQSPSNKVTEKGKDVELRCDPISGHTALYWYRQSLGQGLEFLIYFQGNSAPDKSGLPSDRFSAERTGGSVSTLTIQRTQQEDSAVYLCASSLSLPPIDEQYFGPGTRLTVT.

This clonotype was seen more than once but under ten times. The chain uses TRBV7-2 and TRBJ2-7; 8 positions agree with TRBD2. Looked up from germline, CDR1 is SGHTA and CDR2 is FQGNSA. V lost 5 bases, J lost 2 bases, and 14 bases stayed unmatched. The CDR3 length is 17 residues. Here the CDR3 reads CASSPPTSGSSPYEQYF. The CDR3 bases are TGTGCCAGCAGCCCGCCAACTAGCGGATCAAGCCCCTACGAGCAGTACTTC.

The CDR3 DNA reads TGTGCCAGCAGCTTAGTCGGCAGCTCCTACGAGCAGTACTTC. It translates to CASSLVGSSYEQYF. The chain recombines TRBV11-3 with TRBJ2-7; D remains unclear. Trimming pared 1 base from V and 0 bases from J, leaving 7 bases between. The germline V gene has CDR1 SGHNT and CDR2 YENEEA. This CDR3 is built from 14 residues.

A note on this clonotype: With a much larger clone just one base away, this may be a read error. The CDR3 reads CASSLAGSPSNEQFF. CDR3 DNA: TGTGCCAGCAGCCTAGCGGGAAGCCCCAGTAATGAGCAGTTCTTC. This chain joins TRBV6-4 and TRBJ2-1; 9 nucleotides agree with TRBD2. In germline, CDR1 is MRHNA, CDR2 SNTAGT. CDR3 size: 15 residues. J was trimmed by 7 bases and V by 6 bases; bases with no gene match: 10.

The CDR3 protein is CASSLGQGGSTEAFF. CDR3 nucleotide sequence: TGTGCCAGCAGCTTAGGTCAGGGAGGTAGCACTGAAGCTTTCTTT. V usage is TRBV7-9 and J usage is TRBJ1-1, with D possibly TRBD1 on 5 matching bases. The CDR3 spans 15 residues. Germline assignment: CDR1 SEHNR and CDR2 FQNEAQ (reference sequence). Trimming shortened V by 1 base and J by 4 bases, and 13 bases separated the two germline ends.

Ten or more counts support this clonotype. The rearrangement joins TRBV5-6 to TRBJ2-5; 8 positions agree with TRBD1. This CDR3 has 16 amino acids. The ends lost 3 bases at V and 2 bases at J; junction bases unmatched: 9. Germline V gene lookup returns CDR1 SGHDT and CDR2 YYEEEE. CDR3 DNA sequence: TGTGCCAGCAGCTCCCGCAGGGGGCATTGGCAAGAGACCCAGTACTTC. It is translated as CASSSRRGHWQETQYF.

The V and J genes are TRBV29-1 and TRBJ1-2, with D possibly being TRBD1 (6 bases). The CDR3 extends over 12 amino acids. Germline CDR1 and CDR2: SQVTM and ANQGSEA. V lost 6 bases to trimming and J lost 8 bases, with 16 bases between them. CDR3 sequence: CSVEIQGIGYTF. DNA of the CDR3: TGCAGCGTGGAGATTCAGGGGATCGGCTACACCTTC.

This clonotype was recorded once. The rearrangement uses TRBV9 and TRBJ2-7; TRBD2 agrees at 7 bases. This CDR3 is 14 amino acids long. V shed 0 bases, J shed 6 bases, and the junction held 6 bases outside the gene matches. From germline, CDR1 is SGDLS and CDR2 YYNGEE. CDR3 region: CASSVVAGVGEQYF. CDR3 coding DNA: TGTGCCAGCAGCGTAGTGGCGGGAGTGGGCGAGCAGTACTTC.

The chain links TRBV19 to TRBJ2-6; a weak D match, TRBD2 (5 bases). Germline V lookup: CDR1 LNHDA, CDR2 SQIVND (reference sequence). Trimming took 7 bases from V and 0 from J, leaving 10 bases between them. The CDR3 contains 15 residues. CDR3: CASTKGASGANVLTF. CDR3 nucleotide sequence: TGTGCCAGTACAAAGGGAGCCTCTGGGGCCAACGTCCTGACTTTC.

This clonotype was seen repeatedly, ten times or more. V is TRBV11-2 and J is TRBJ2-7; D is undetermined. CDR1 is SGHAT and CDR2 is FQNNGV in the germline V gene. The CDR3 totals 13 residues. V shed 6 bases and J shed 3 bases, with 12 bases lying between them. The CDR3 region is CASSLRWGYEQYF. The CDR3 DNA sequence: TGTGCCAGCAGTCTGCGGTGGGGCTACGAGCAGTACTTC.

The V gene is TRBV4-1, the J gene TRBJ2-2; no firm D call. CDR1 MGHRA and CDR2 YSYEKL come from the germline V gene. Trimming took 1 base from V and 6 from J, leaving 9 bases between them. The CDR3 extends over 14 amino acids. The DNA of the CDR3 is TGCGCCAGCAGCCAAGGGGTGGGCCCCGGGGAGCTGTTTTTT. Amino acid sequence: CASSQGVGPGELFF.

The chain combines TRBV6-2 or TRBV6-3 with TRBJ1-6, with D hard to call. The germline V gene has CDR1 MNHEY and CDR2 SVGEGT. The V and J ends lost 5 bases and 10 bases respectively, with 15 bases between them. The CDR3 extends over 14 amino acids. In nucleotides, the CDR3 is TGTGCCAGCAGTCCACCGGGGAAGGAATCACCCCTCCACTTT. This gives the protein CASSPPGKESPLHF.

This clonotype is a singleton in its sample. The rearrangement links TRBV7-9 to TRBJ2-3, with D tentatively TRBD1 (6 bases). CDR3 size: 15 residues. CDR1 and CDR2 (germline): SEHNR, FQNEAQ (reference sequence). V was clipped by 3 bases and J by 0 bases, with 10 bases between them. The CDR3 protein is CASSFGQPSTDTQYF. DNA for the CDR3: TGTGCCAGCAGCTTCGGACAGCCTAGCACAGATACGCAGTATTTT.

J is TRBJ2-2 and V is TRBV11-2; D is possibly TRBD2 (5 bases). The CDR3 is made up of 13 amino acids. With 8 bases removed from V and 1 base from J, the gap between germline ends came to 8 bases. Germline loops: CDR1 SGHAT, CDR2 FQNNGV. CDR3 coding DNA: TGTGCCAGCGGACTTGAGAACACCGGGGAGCTGTTTTTT. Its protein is CASGLENTGELFF.

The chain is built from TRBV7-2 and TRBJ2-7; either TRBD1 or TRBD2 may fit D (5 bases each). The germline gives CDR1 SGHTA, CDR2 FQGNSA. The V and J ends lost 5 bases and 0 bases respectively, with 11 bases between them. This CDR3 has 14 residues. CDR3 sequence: CASSDRGSSYEQYF. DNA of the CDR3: TGTGCCAGCAGCGACAGAGGGAGCTCCTACGAGCAGTACTTC.

As DNA, the CDR3 is TGTGCCAGCAGCTTAAGCGGCCTAGGTCACAATGAGCAGTTCTTC. Residues: CASSLSGLGHNEQFF. The gene calls are TRBV7-3 and TRBJ2-1; D ambiguous. Germline assignment: CDR1 SGHTA and CDR2 FQGTGA. The CDR3 is 15 residues long. V was cut by 1 base and J by 5 bases, with 12 bases left in between.

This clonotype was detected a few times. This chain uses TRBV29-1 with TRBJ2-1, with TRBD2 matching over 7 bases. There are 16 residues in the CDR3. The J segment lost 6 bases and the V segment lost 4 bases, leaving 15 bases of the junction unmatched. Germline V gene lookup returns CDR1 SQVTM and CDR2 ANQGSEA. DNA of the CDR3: TGCAGCGTTGGACGGGTTTTGGCGGGAGTCATCAATGAGCAGTTCTTC. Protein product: CSVGRVLAGVINEQFF.

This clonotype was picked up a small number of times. The CDR3 sequence: CASSLDRGELFF. The CDR3 nucleotides read TGTGCCAGCAGCTTAGACCGGGGGGAGCTGTTTTTT. The J gene is TRBJ2-2, the V gene TRBV7-2; D is unclear. CDR1 is SGHTA, CDR2 FQGNSA, per germline. This CDR3 is built from 12 residues. The ends were cut back, 1 base at V and 8 bases at J, with 5 bases in the middle.

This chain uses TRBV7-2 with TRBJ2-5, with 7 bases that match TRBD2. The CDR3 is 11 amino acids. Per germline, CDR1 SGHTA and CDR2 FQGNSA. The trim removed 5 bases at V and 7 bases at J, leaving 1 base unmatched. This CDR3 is CASSTGGTQYF. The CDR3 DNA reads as TGTGCCAGCAGCACGGGGGGGACCCAGTACTTC.

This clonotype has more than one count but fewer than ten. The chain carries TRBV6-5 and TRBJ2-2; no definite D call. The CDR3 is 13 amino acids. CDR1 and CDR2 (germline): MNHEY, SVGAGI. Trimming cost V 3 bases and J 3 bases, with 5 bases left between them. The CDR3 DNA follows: TGTGCCAGCAGTTATCGCGACACCGGGGAGCTGTTTTTT. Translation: CASSYRDTGELFF.

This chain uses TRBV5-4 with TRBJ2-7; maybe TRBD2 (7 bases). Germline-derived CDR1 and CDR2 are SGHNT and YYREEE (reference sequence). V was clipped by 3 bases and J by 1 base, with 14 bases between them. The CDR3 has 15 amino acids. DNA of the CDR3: TGTGCCAGCAGCTCCGATGGGGGGGCATCCTACGAGCAGTACTTC. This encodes CASSSDGGASYEQYF. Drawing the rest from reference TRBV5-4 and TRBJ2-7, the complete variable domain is ETGVTQSPTHLIKTRGQQVTLRCSSQSGHNTVSWYQQALGQGPQFIFQYYREEENGRGNFPPRFSGLQFPNYSSELNVNALELDDSALYLCASSSDGGASYEQYFGPGTRLTVT.